This note documents a single T cell receptor (beta chain) sequence. Its cognate antigen has yet to be identified. It has no much larger one-base neighbor in the sample; base qualities were not kept. Genomic DNA was used for TRB sequencing, which was performed with the immunoSEQ assay at survey resolution or with the hsTCRB kit. In the authors' own workflow: The immunoSEQ software handled initial read processing, and the LymphoSeq R package was used for repertoire analyses. Clonality was computed as 1 minus normalized Shannon entropy, and a Gini coefficient was also calculated for each TRB dataset. Phenotypes of unsorted samples were inferred by mapping TRB sequences from sorted subsets of the recipient or donor onto the same recipient's unsorted samples. What TCRdb holds here is the immuneACCESS table cut down to in-frame rearrangements. Part of the clones is not present; checked against another copy, under half of the missing clones reflect an unresolved V gene, and the others are unexplained. V, J and clone size reflect that table, while D and trimming were determined from the DNA. This sample is represented by tens of thousands of clones; roughly 88% of them were singletons. Less than 3.5% of the sample goes to the ten largest clones.

The data belong to a study of T cells after posttransplantation cyclophosphamide (dated by TCRdb to 2016 to 2017). Study-level background: The study tracked T cell repertoire reconstitution by TRB sequencing after myeloablative bone marrow transplantation using posttransplantation cyclophosphamide as GVHD prophylaxis. Because TRA and TRB clonality were tightly correlated in roughly 10 samples, subsequent TCR analyses were focused on TRB only. Blood from all 35 or so PTCy patients who had 1-year posttransplant specimens underwent TRB sequencing. Samples from roughly 35 PTCy-treated patients, along with samples from some 15 of their related bone marrow donors, underwent antigen receptor sequencing. TRB sequencing was also done on up to roughly 3 additional blood samples from 2 to 5.2 years after transplant in 3 patients, and on pretransplant blood from a handful of patients. Public TRB sequences were checked against a database of over 3,000 sequences associated with responses to pathogens, tumor antigens, self-antigens and alloantigens. The study at large found these results: At 1-2 months, donor-recipient similarity was low but rose over the first year, and the later blood repertoires were often dominated by donor CD8+ memory clones. Across about 49 patients, TRB clonality was highly associated with recipient CMV seropositivity and CMV reactivation, and PTCy diversity was similar to diversity in CNI/methotrexate controls. The TRB repertoires of T cells infiltrating skin or the GI tract showed only limited overlap with the TRB repertoires found in blood.

On the day of marrow donation, related bone marrow donors gave peripheral blood samples. Mononuclear cells from peripheral blood and bone marrow were separated by Ficoll-Hypaque density centrifugation and then cryopreserved. Looking up the germline V gene yields CDR1 KGHSH and CDR2 LQKENI. The junction carries 7 bases between V and J, which are trimmed by 2 bases and 2 bases respectively. The CDR3 holds 14 amino acids from the cysteine to the phenylalanine. Left in the record is the CDR3 DNA by itself, 42 bases read in frame from the first base. This receptor was taken from a man in his fifties. The sequence is built from TRBV18 and TRBJ1-5; 5 matching bases give a weak D call of TRBD1. Sequenced material: PBMCs. The bases are TGTGCCAGCTCACCAGGGGCTGGCAATCAGCCCCAGCATTTT. The encoded protein is CASSPGAGNQPQHF.